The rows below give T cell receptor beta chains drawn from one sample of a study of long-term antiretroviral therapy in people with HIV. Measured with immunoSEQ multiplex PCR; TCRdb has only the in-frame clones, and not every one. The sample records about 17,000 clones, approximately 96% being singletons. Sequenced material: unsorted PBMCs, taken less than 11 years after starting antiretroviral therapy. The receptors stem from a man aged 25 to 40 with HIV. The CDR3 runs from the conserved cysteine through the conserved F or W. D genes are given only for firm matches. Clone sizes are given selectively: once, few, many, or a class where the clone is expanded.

CDR3 DNA: TGTGCCAGCAGCTTAGTCAGGACCAGCGAGACCCAGTACTTC
CDR3 protein: CASSLVRTSETQYF
CDR3 length: 14
D gene: .
clone size: .
V gene: TRBV7-6
J gene: TRBJ2-5

CDR3 DNA: TGTGCCAGCAGCGTAGGGGAGTTCCAAAACACCATATATTTT
CDR3 protein: CASSVGEFQNTIYF
CDR3 length: 14
D gene: .
clone size: .
V gene: TRBV9
J gene: TRBJ1-3

CDR3 DNA: TGTGCCATTACACAGGGCCCTAATCAGCCCCAGCATTTT
CDR3 protein: CAITQGPNQPQHF
CDR3 length: 13
D gene: .
clone size: .
V gene: TRBV6-1
J gene: TRBJ1-5

CDR3 DNA: TGTGCCAGCAGCCGGGACTCTCGCAGGTTACATTTT
CDR3 protein: CASSRDSRRLHF
CDR3 length: 12
D gene: .
clone size: .
V gene: TRBV6-5
J gene: TRBJ2-3

CDR3 DNA: TGTGCCAGTAGTATTCGGACAGCGAGCTCTGGAAACACCATATATTTT
CDR3 protein: CASSIRTASSGNTIYF
CDR3 length: 16
D gene: .
clone size: .
V gene: TRBV19
J gene: TRBJ1-3

CDR3 DNA: TGTGCCAGCTCACCACCCGTGACAAATACCGTAGCTAACTATGGCTACACCTTC
CDR3 protein: CASSPPVTNTVANYGYTF
CDR3 length: 18
D gene: .
clone size: few
V gene: TRBV18
J gene: TRBJ1-2

CDR3 DNA: TGTGCCAGCATTAAGGACACCGGGGAGCTGTTTTTT
CDR3 protein: CASIKDTGELFF
CDR3 length: 12
D gene: .
clone size: .
V gene: TRBV28
J gene: TRBJ2-2

CDR3 DNA: TGTGCCAGCGTAGAAAGTATTACTGGAAACACCATATATTTT
CDR3 protein: CASVESITGNTIYF
CDR3 length: 14
D gene: .
clone size: .
V gene: TRBV2
J gene: TRBJ1-3

CDR3 DNA: TGTGCCAGCTCACTGGCCTCAGGGGAGACATCTGGTGGCTACACCTTC
CDR3 protein: CASSLASGETSGGYTF
CDR3 length: 16
D gene: .
clone size: .
V gene: TRBV18
J gene: TRBJ1-2

CDR3 DNA: TGTGCCAGCAGCGGACCGGGACAGGGGGGTGAGACCCAGTACTTC
CDR3 protein: CASSGPGQGGETQYF
CDR3 length: 15
D gene: TRBD1
clone size: .
V gene: TRBV7-6
J gene: TRBJ2-5

CDR3 DNA: TGCGCCAGCAGCTGGGACTCTTGGGCAGATACGCAGTATTTT
CDR3 protein: CASSWDSWADTQYF
CDR3 length: 14
D gene: .
clone size: once
V gene: TRBV5-1
J gene: TRBJ2-3

CDR3 DNA: TGTGCCAGCAGTAAAGACAGCGGGGTGCCGGAAAAACTGTTTTTT
CDR3 protein: CASSKDSGVPEKLFF
CDR3 length: 15
D gene: .
clone size: .
V gene: TRBV2
J gene: TRBJ1-4

CDR3 DNA: TGTGCCAGCTCCCGGGGGGGAGAGGAGAGCACAGATACGCAGTATTTT
CDR3 protein: CASSRGGEESTDTQYF
CDR3 length: 16
D gene: TRBD2
clone size: .
V gene: TRBV18
J gene: TRBJ2-3